These 32 T cell receptor beta chains were all obtained from the same sample, sequenced in a study of T cells generated in artificial thymic organoids. TCRalpha and TCRbeta libraries were amplified separately by semi-nested PCR with TRAC or TRBC reverse primers. TCRdb processed the 5' RACE reads anew with MiXCR; each CDR3 protein has one entry. The repertoire holds about 5,600 distinct CDR3 sequences, 32% seen once, with about 2.4% in the top ten. The sample comprised naive CD8+ T cells from blood. Noted subset: CD3+TCRalphabeta+CD8SP T cells; for blood, CD45RO-CCR7+ naive CD8+ T cells. These receptors were taken from a human donor who gave cord blood stem cells for thymic organoid culture, a cardiac surgery patient who gave postnatal thymus, or a blood donor (not recorded which).

The chain carries TRBV5-6 and TRBJ2-1; no definite D call. CDR1 and CDR2 (germline): SGHDT, YYEEEE. V gave up 0 bases and J gave up 5 bases, with 3 bases separating them. The CDR3 sequence is 12 residues long. CDR3 sequence (DNA): TGTGCCAGCAGCTTGGAAGACAATGAGCAGTTCTTC. It encodes CASSLEDNEQFF.

This clonotype showed up just a few times. The chain carries TRBV29-1 and TRBJ2-1; D call uncertain. The CDR3 has 13 amino acids. Trimming shortened V by 7 bases and J by 6 bases, and 16 bases separated the two germline ends. CDR1 SQVTM and CDR2 ANQGSEA come from the germline V gene. The CDR3 region has the DNA TGCAGCGCCGAAGGGCAGTGGGGCAATGAGCAGTTCTTC. It specifies CSAEGQWGNEQFF.

This clonotype came up a few times. The J gene is TRBJ2-3, the V gene TRBV7-9; no firm D call. Germline-derived CDR1 and CDR2 are SEHNR and FQNEAQ (reference sequence). CDR3 length: 12 amino acids. Deletions cut 3 bases from V and 6 bases from J, with 7 bases between. CDR3 loop: CASSLSLDTQYF. The CDR3 DNA is TGTGCCAGCAGCTTGAGCCTTGATACGCAGTATTTT.

This clonotype was seen just once. This may arise from a read error, as a much more abundant clone is one base away. This chain links TRBV4-1 with TRBJ2-7; D gene uncertain. CDR1 and CDR2 (germline): MGHRA, YSYEKL. Trimming shortened V by 9 bases and J by 2 bases, and 14 bases separated the two germline ends. There are 13 residues in the CDR3. The CDR3 sequence: CASSSGAAYEQYF. The DNA for the CDR3 is TGCGCCAGTAGCTCGGGCGCGGCCTACGAGCAGTACTTC.

The chain uses TRBV12-3 or TRBV12-4 and TRBJ2-2; D remains ambiguous. The CDR3 length is 16 residues. The ends were cut back, 6 bases at V and 0 bases at J, with 14 bases in the middle. The CDR3 DNA follows: TGTGCCAGCAGCCCATCGGCAGGAACGAACACCGGGGAGCTGTTTTTT. It specifies CASSPSAGTNTGELFF.

This clonotype qualifies as medium-sized. The chain has TRBV25-1 and TRBJ2-1, with TRBD1 identical over 12 bases. Germline CDR1 MGHDK, CDR2 SYGVNS. Trimming cost V 10 bases and J 9 bases; bases outside gene matches: 10. CDR3 length: 14 residues. The CDR3 DNA follows: TGTGCCACCTTCCCGGGACAGGGGGCAGTTGAGCAGTTCTTC. It codes for CATFPGQGAVEQFF.

This clonotype was detected a few times. This rearrangement joins TRBV3-1 to TRBJ2-1, with TRBD2 matching 8 bases. This CDR3 comprises 14 residues. Germline V gene data show CDR1 as LGHDT and CDR2 as YNNKEL (reference sequence). The V and J ends lost 4 bases and 7 bases, in that order; junction bases with no gene match: 6. Written as DNA, the CDR3 is TGTGCCAGCAGCCTAGAAGCGGGAGAAAATGAGCAGTTCTTC. Translated, it gives CASSLEAGENEQFF.

This clonotype has more than one count but fewer than ten. This chain links TRBV28 with TRBJ2-7; the D is unclear. The CDR3 consists of 14 residues. V was cut by 3 bases and J by 3 bases, with 12 bases left in between. Germline CDR1 and CDR2: MDHEN and SYDVKM. The CDR3 reads CASSFRGDIYEQYF. For the CDR3, the DNA is TGTGCCAGCAGTTTCCGCGGCGATATCTACGAGCAGTACTTC. The entire variable domain, with the rest obtained from reference TRBV28 and TRBJ2-7, is as follows: DVKVTQSSRYLVKRTGEKVFLECVQDMDHENMFWYRQDPGLGLRLIYFSYDVKMKEKGDIPEGYSVSREKKERFSLILESASTNQTSMYLCASSFRGDIYEQYFGPGTRLTVT.

The count of this clonotype is one. The junction and the germline gene differ at one end; a read error may be behind it. The rearrangement uses TRBV28 and TRBJ2-3; D not resolved. This CDR3 region has 15 residues. The germline V gene encodes CDR1 MDHEN and CDR2 SYDVKM. This chain's CDR3 is CANSFDGARTDTQYF. The DNA of the CDR3 is TGTGCCAACAGTTTCGATGGAGCCCGCACAGATACGCAGTATTTT.

With regard to this clonotype: A read error may be the cause here, since a much bigger clone is one base away. The chain carries TRBV18 and TRBJ2-7; a weak D match, TRBD2 (5 bases). The V gene lost 3 bases and the J gene lost 6 bases, with 24 bases spanning the gap. CDR3 size: 17 residues. Germline values: CDR1 KGHSH, CDR2 LQKENI. CDR3 sequence: CASSPKDLGISAAEQYF. In DNA, the CDR3 is TGTGCCAGCTCACCCAAGGACTTGGGTATTTCGGCTGCCGAGCAGTACTTC.

Concerning this clonotype: This sequence may be a read error, since a much larger clone differs from it by one base. The gene calls are TRBV15 and TRBJ2-7; TRBD2 aligns across 7 bases. This CDR3 has 14 amino acids. The germline CDR1 and CDR2 sequences are LNHNV and YYDKDF (reference sequence). The chain's CDR3 is CASSRGGSPYEQYF. CDR3 in DNA: TGTGCCTCCAGTCGCGGCGGGAGTCCATACGAGCAGTACTTC. Full variable domain (outside the CDR3, taken from reference TRBV15 and TRBJ2-7): DAMVIQNPRYQVTQFGKPVTLSCSQTLNHNVMYWYQQKSSQAPKLLFHYYDKDFNNEADTPDNFQSRRPNTSFCFLDIRSPGLGDTAMYLCASSRGGSPYEQYFGPGTRLTVT.

The CDR3 nucleotides read TGCAGTGCTAGCGGGGACAGGGAGAATGGAAACACCATATATTTT. This encodes CSASGDRENGNTIYF. This rearrangement joins TRBV20-1 to TRBJ1-3; TRBD1 matches 9 bases. The CDR3 sequence is 15 residues long. Germline loops: CDR1 DFQATT, CDR2 SNEGSKA (reference sequence). The J segment lost 3 bases and the V segment lost 3 bases, leaving 6 bases of the junction unmatched.

This chain links TRBV12-3 or TRBV12-4 with TRBJ1-5, with D perhaps matching TRBD1 (6 bases). CDR3 length equals 14 residues. The V gene lost 6 bases and the J gene lost 0 bases, with 9 bases spanning the gap. Written as DNA, the CDR3 is TGTGCCAGCAGACCGACAGGTAGCAATCAGCCCCAGCATTTT. Its protein product is CASRPTGSNQPQHF.

A note on this clonotype: This could be a read error, since a much larger clone is one nucleotide away. J is TRBJ2-3 and V is TRBV7-2, with a possible D match to TRBD2 (6 bases). Per the germline V gene, CDR1 is SGHTA and CDR2 is FQGNSA. The CDR3 covers 15 residues. Trimming stripped 5 bases from V and 5 bases from J, with 17 bases between. CDR3 region: CASSPRTMRGDTQYF. As DNA, the CDR3 is TGTGCCAGCAGCCCGCGGACGATGCGGGGAGATACGCAGTATTTT.

A few counts support this clonotype. V gene TRBV29-1 combines with J gene TRBJ2-2; D not certain. Trimming took 7 bases from V and 8 from J, leaving 11 bases between them. Per the germline V gene, CDR1 is SQVTM and CDR2 is ANQGSEA. The CDR3 length is 11 residues. In DNA form, the CDR3 reads TGCAGCGGGACGGTGGAAGGGGAGCTGTTTTTT. Its translation is CSGTVEGELFF.

This clonotype ranks as medium-sized (0.01 to 0.1%). The chain combines TRBV3-1 with TRBJ2-7, with D perhaps TRBD2 (6 bases). The CDR3 sequence is 16 residues long. Germline loops: CDR1 LGHDT, CDR2 YNNKEL (reference sequence). V lost 0 bases and J 1 base, leaving 13 bases between the germline ends. The CDR3 sequence is CASSQDPGGGSYEQYF. Here the CDR3 DNA reads TGTGCCAGCAGCCAAGATCCTGGTGGGGGGTCCTACGAGCAGTACTTC.

The J gene is TRBJ2-1, the V gene TRBV4-1; 10 nucleotides match TRBD2. V gave up 8 bases and J gave up 9 bases; unmatched junction bases: 10. This CDR3 has 14 residues. In germline, CDR1 is MGHRA, CDR2 YSYEKL. CDR3 nucleotides: TGCGCCAGCTCAGCCCTAGCGGGAGCTATTGAGCAGTTCTTC. Translating it yields CASSALAGAIEQFF.

This clonotype is medium-sized by share. The chain couples TRBV10-2 to TRBJ1-5, with D perhaps TRBD1 (6 bases). Germline-derived CDR1 and CDR2 are WSHSY and SAAADI. CDR3 length: 15 residues. Trimming shortened V by 4 bases and J by 3 bases, and 13 bases separated the two germline ends. The DNA for the CDR3 is TGCGCCAGCAGTGGGGGGGCTACTCCCAATCAGCCCCAGCATTTT. Translation gives CASSGGATPNQPQHF.

The chain links TRBV9 to TRBJ2-5, with 10 bases matching TRBD2. The V gene's germline CDR1 is SGDLS and CDR2 YYNGEE. V gave up 3 bases and J gave up 5 bases; unmatched junction bases: 10. The CDR3 totals 16 residues. The CDR3 region is CASSASGTSAVETQYF. For the CDR3, the DNA is TGTGCCAGCAGCGCCTCCGGGACTAGCGCTGTGGAGACCCAGTACTTC.

This clonotype is termed medium-sized. CDR3 residues: CASSFTPGGSHGYTF. CDR3 sequence (DNA): TGTGCCAGCAGTTTCACCCCTGGGGGCTCCCATGGCTACACCTTC. This chain joins TRBV27 and TRBJ1-2; D possibly corresponds to TRBD1 (6 bases). V lost 3 bases and J 6 bases, leaving 17 bases between the germline ends. The CDR3 loop spans 15 amino acids. Germline V gene data show CDR1 as MNHEY and CDR2 as SMNVEV (reference sequence).

This clonotype ranks as medium-sized (0.01 to 0.1%). The V gene is TRBV29-1, the J gene TRBJ1-2; 7 nucleotides match TRBD1. This CDR3 is 13 amino acids long. Trimming took 7 bases from V and 5 from J; bases not matched to a gene: 10. Germline-derived CDR1 and CDR2 are SQVTM and ANQGSEA. In DNA form, the CDR3 reads TGCAGCGCCATGGGGGGGACAGATTATGGCTACACCTTC. It is translated as CSAMGGTDYGYTF.

In regard to this clonotype: Germline is not matched at one junction end, which may reflect a read error. The chain couples TRBV9 to TRBJ2-3; D could derive from TRBD1 or TRBD2 (5 bases each). The CDR3 has 13 amino acids. Germline V lookup: CDR1 SGDLS, CDR2 YYNGEE. CDR3 sequence reads: CASGDGRTDAQYF. The CDR3 bases are TGTGCCAGCGGGGACGGACGCACAGATGCGCAGTATTTT.

The chain employs TRBV18 and TRBJ2-7; 10 bases fit TRBD1. CDR1 is KGHSH, CDR2 LQKENI, per germline. The CDR3 contains 16 residues. With V trimmed by 2 bases and J by 1 base, 5 bases remained unmatched. The CDR3 nucleotides read TGTGCCAGCTCACCATCGCCGGGACAGGGGTCCTACGAGCAGTACTTC. Translated, it gives CASSPSPGQGSYEQYF.

By share, this clonotype counts as medium-sized (0.01 to 0.1%). The CDR3 spells CSARPGALTYEQYF. The CDR3 DNA reads TGCAGTGCTAGACCGGGGGCGCTAACCTACGAGCAGTACTTC. This chain connects TRBV20-1 to TRBJ2-7; either TRBD1 or TRBD2 may supply D (6 bases each). The CDR3 extends over 14 amino acids. Looked up from germline, CDR1 is DFQATT and CDR2 is SNEGSKA (reference sequence). The ends were cut back, 2 bases at V and 2 bases at J, with 13 bases in the middle.

This clonotype was seen a single time. This chain connects TRBV28 to TRBJ1-4, with 10 bases aligning to TRBD1. Germline V gene data show CDR1 as MDHEN and CDR2 as SYDVKM. The CDR3 has 12 amino acids. Losses at the gene ends were 4 bases for V and 15 bases for J; bases not matched to a gene: 5. The CDR3 spells CASSWGTGDLFF. Written as DNA, the CDR3 is TGTGCCAGCAGTTGGGGGACAGGGGACTTGTTTTTT.

This chain links TRBV27 with TRBJ1-1, with D possibly being TRBD1 (5 bases). Trimming removed 2 bases at V and 3 bases at J, with 7 bases between. The CDR3 runs to 13 residues. Germline CDR1 is MNHEY and CDR2 is SMNVEV (reference sequence). The CDR3 spells CASSLGRDTEAFF. The CDR3 DNA follows: TGTGCCAGCAGTTTAGGCAGGGACACTGAAGCTTTCTTT.

This clonotype was seen more than once but under ten times. This chain links TRBV4-1 with TRBJ2-2; TRBD1 matches 7 bases. Germline V lookup: CDR1 MGHRA, CDR2 YSYEKL. There are 15 residues in the CDR3. Trimming cost V 4 bases and J 2 bases; bases outside gene matches: 4. The CDR3 protein is CASSPWDSNTGELFF. The CDR3 coding sequence is TGCGCCAGCAGCCCTTGGGACAGTAACACCGGGGAGCTGTTTTTT.

This clonotype is medium-sized (0.01 to 0.1%) in the sample. The chain couples TRBV4-1 to TRBJ2-2; 7 bases line up with TRBD2. The CDR3 runs 16 residues. The germline V gene has CDR1 MGHRA and CDR2 YSYEKL. The ends lost 3 bases at V and 4 bases at J; junction bases unmatched: 8. CDR3 in amino acids: CASSHGREDVTGELFF. CDR3 in DNA: TGCGCCAGCAGCCATGGCCGGGAGGACGTCACCGGGGAGCTGTTTTTT.

This chain connects TRBV29-1 to TRBJ2-3, with D perhaps TRBD1 or TRBD2 (5 bases each). Trimming removed 3 bases from V and 5 bases from J, with 18 bases in between. Germline CDR1 reads SQVTM; CDR2 reads ANQGSEA. The CDR3 is 15 residues long. This CDR3 is CSVDPRGAREDTQYF. The CDR3 DNA reads as TGCAGCGTTGATCCCCGAGGGGCACGGGAAGATACGCAGTATTTT.

This clonotype appeared a few times. The chain is built from TRBV7-8 and TRBJ2-1, with 10 bases lining up with TRBD1. Germline V CDR1 and CDR2: SGHVS, FQNEAQ. The J segment lost 9 bases and the V segment lost 6 bases, leaving 11 bases of the junction unmatched. The CDR3 runs 15 residues. CDR3 DNA sequence: TGTGCCAGCAGTCGAGGGACAGGGGTATTGGGTGAGCAGTTCTTC. Its protein product is CASSRGTGVLGEQFF.

The chain joins TRBV12-3 or TRBV12-4 to TRBJ2-1; D possibly uses TRBD1 or TRBD2 (5 bases each). V was cut by 0 bases and J by 8 bases, with 11 bases left in between. There are 14 residues in the CDR3. The CDR3 here is CASSLAGPGDEQFF. In DNA, the CDR3 is TGTGCCAGCAGTTTAGCGGGACCAGGCGATGAGCAGTTCTTC.

The rearrangement links TRBV5-5 to TRBJ2-1; D is undetermined. V was trimmed by 4 bases and J by 4 bases, leaving 9 bases between them. CDR3 length equals 13 residues. In germline, CDR1 is SGHKS, CDR2 YYEKEE (reference sequence). This CDR3 is CASSPVKYNEQFF. The CDR3 nucleotides read TGTGCCAGCAGCCCAGTAAAGTACAATGAGCAGTTCTTC.